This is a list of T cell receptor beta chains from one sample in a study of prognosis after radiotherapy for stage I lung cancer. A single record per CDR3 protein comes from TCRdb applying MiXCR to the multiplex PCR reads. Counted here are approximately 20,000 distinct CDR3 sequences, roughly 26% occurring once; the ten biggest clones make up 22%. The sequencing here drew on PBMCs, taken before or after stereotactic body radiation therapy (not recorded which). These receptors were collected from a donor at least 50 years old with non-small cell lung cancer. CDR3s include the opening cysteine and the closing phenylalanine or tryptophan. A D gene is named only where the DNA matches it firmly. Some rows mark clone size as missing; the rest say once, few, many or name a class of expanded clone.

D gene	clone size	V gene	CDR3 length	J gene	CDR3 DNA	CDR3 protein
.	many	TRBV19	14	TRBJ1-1	TGTGCCAGTAGACAAACCAACGGGTACACTGAAGCTTTCTTT	CASRQTNGYTEAFF
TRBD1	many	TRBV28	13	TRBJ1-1	TGTGCCAGCTCGGGACAGGGGAACACTGAAGCTTTCTTT	CASSGQGNTEAFF
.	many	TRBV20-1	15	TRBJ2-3	TGCAGTGCTAGAGTTGGACGAAGCAACACAGATACGCAGTATTTT	CSARVGRSNTDTQYF
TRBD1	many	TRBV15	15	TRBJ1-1	TGTGCCACCAGCAGAGAAGACAGGGGCGTCACTGAAGCTTTCTTT	CATSREDRGVTEAFF
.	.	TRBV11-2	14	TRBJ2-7	TGTGCCAGCAGGACACTAGAGGGAACTTACGAGCAGTACTTC	CASRTLEGTYEQYF
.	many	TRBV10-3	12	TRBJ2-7	TGTGCCATCAGCAGGGGCTCCTACGAGCAGTACTTC	CAISRGSYEQYF
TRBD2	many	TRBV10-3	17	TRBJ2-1	TGTGCCATCAGTGAGGGACTAGCGCGACCTCCCTACAATGAGCAGTTCTTC	CAISEGLARPPYNEQFF
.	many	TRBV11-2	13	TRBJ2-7	TGTGCCAGCAGCTTAGGGCCGGGATACGAGCAGTACTTC	CASSLGPGYEQYF
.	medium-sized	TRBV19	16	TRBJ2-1	TGTGCCAGTAGTATAGGAGAAGGGCTAGGTTACAATGAGCAGTTCTTC	CASSIGEGLGYNEQFF
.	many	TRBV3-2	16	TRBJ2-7	TGTGCCAGCAGCCAAGAGGCGGGACTGACTTCCTACGAGCAGTACTTC	CASSQEAGLTSYEQYF
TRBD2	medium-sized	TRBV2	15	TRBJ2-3	TGTGCCAGCAGTGAGGGACTAGCGGGAGCAGATACGCAGTATTTT	CASSEGLAGADTQYF
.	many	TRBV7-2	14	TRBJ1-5	TGTGCCAGCAGCCGGGGCGGGAGCAATCAGCCCCAGCATTTT	CASSRGGSNQPQHF
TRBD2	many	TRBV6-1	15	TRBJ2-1	TGTGCCAGCAGCTTAACTAGCGGAATATACAATGAGCAGTTCTTC	CASSLTSGIYNEQFF
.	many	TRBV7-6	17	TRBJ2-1	TGTGCCAGCAGCTCGGACTACCCAGAAGCCTCCTACAATGAGCAGTTCTTC	CASSSDYPEASYNEQFF
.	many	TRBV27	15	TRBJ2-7	TGTGCCAGCAAGAGGCAGCAGGGAATTTCCTACGAGCAGTACTTC	CASKRQQGISYEQYF
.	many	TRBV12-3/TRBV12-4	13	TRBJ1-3	TGTGCCAGCAGGCAGAACTCTGGAAACACCATATATTTT	CASRQNSGNTIYF
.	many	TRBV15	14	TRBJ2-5	TGTGCCACCAGCAGAGACAGGGGCAGGGAGACCCAGTACTTC	CATSRDRGRETQYF
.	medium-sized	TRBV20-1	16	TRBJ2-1	TGCAGTGCTAGAGATTTCGGGATGACTGGGGATAATGAGCAGTTCTTC	CSARDFGMTGDNEQFF
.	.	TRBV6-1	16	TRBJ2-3	TGTGCCAGCAGTGAGCCCGGCAGGGCTGGCACAGATACGCAGTATTTT	CASSEPGRAGTDTQYF
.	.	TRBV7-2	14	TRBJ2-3	TGTGCCAGCAGCGTAAGCCCATTCACAGATACGCAGTATTTT	CASSVSPFTDTQYF
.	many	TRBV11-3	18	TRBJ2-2	TGTGCCAGCAGCTCACAGCCCGTTTTCAGGGAAAACACCGGGGAGCTGTTTTTT	CASSSQPVFRENTGELFF
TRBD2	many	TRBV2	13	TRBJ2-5	TGTGCCAGGAAGAAGCGGGAGATTGAGACCCAGTACTTC	CARKKREIETQYF
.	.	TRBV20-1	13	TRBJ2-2	TGCAGTGCTAGATTTGGGAACACCGGGGAGCTGTTTTTT	CSARFGNTGELFF
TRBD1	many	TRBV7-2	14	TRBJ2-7	TGTGCCAGCAGCGCGGACAGGGGAGTCTACGAGCAGTACTTC	CASSADRGVYEQYF
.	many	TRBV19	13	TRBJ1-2	TGTGCCAGTAGTATAGGTCGGGGTCGAGGCTACACCTTC	CASSIGRGRGYTF
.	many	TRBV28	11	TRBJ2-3	TGTGCCAGCAGATACACAGATACGCAGTATTTT	CASRYTDTQYF
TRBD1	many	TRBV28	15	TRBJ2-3	TGTGCCACCGACTCACAGGGGTCTAACACAGATACGCAGTATTTT	CATDSQGSNTDTQYF
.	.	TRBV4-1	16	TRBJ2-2	TGCGCCAGCAGACAACAGGAAACAACGAACACCGGGTATCTGTTTTTT	CASRQQETTNTGYLFF
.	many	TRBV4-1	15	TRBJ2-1	TGCGCCAGCAGCCAAGGGCGGGATAACGACAATGAGCAGTTCTTC	CASSQGRDNDNEQFF
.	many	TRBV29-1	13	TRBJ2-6	TGCAGCGTTGTAAGCTCTGGGGCCAACGTCCTGACTTTC	CSVVSSGANVLTF
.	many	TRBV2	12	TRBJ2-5	TGTGCCAGCTCGGGAACCCAAGAGACCCAGTACTTC	CASSGTQETQYF
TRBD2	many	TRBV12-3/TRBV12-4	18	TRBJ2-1	TGTGCCAGCAGTTCTCAAAGACTAGCGGGAGGCCGGTACAATGAGCAGTTCTTC	CASSSQRLAGGRYNEQFF
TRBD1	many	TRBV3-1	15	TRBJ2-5	TGTGCCAGCAGCCGAACGACAGGGGGTAAGGAGACCCAGTACTTC	CASSRTTGGKETQYF
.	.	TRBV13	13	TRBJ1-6	TGTGCCAGCAGCCCTGACCCTAATTCACCCCTCGACTTT	CASSPDPNSPLDF
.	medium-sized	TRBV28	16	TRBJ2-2	TGTGCCAGCAGTTTTGATATTTCGACAGTCACCGGGGAGCTGTTTTTT	CASSFDISTVTGELFF
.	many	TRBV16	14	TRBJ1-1	TGTGCCAGCAGCCAATCCCCGGGGAACACTGAAGCTTTCTTT	CASSQSPGNTEAFF
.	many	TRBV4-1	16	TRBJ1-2	TGCGCCAGCAGCCAAATCCGGGACAAGGAGAACTATGGCTACACCTTC	CASSQIRDKENYGYTF
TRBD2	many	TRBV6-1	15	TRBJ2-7	TGTGCCAGCAGTGAAATGGCGGGAGACGTCGACGAGCAGTACTTC	CASSEMAGDVDEQYF
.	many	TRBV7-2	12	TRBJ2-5	TGTGCCAGCAGCTCCGAGGTTGGGACCCAGTACTTC	CASSSEVGTQYF
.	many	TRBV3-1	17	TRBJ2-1	TGTGCCAGCAGCCAGATAAGGGGGTCCGGCGGTCACAATGAGCAGTTCTTC	CASSQIRGSGGHNEQFF
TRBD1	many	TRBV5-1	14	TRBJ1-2	TGCGCCAGCAGCTTGTTGTCCACAGGGGAGGGCTACACCTTC	CASSLLSTGEGYTF
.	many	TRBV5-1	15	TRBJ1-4	TGCGCCAGCAGCTCAACCGGGCCCACTAATGAAAAACTGTTTTTT	CASSSTGPTNEKLFF
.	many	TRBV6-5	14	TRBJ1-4	TGTGCCAGCAGTTCGGCCATCAGGGTTGGAAAACTGTTTTTT	CASSSAIRVGKLFF
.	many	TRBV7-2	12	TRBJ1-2	TGTGCCAGCAGCCCCCCCGACTATGGCTACACCTTC	CASSPPDYGYTF
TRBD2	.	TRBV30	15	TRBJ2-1	TGTGCCTGGAGCCTACTAGCGGGAATTATCAATGAGCAGTTCTTC	CAWSLLAGIINEQFF
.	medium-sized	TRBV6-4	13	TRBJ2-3	TGTGCCAGCAGTGACTCAGTGACAGATACGCAGTATTTT	CASSDSVTDTQYF
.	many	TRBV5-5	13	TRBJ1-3	TGTGCCAGCCAAGGGGGGACTAGAAACACCATATATTTT	CASQGGTRNTIYF